This T cell receptor beta chain was captured by sequencing in a study of tumor-infiltrating lymphocytes in primary liver carcinoma. From roughly 18-30 mg of unsorted bulk tissue, DNA and RNA were co-extracted together. Tumor samples each held over 75% viable tumor cells. This CDR3 contains 13 residues. Germline CDR1 MNHNY, CDR2 SVGAGI (reference sequence). Points on this clonotype: Germline is not matched at one junction end, which may reflect a read error.

Using a constant-region primer together with ProtoScript II reverse transcriptase, TCR beta cDNA was made from around 500 ng of total RNA. Sequencing libraries for TCR beta derived from three nested multiplex PCR rounds that used slightly modified ARM-PCR. TRBV1-TRBV30 forward and Cbeta reverse primers drove the first two roughly 10-cycle rounds. Each CDR3 protein gets one entry after TCRdb re-called the multiplex PCR reads with MiXCR. This sample carries roughly 78,000 distinct CDR3 sequences, 71% of them seen once, and the ten largest clones take roughly 13%. The material sequenced was liver tumor tissue from sampling region 4. This sample's subset: tumor region T4, right-lateral pole. The receptor was derived from a woman aged 55-69 years with primary liver carcinoma and hepatitis B virus infection. The V gene is TRBV6-6, the J gene TRBJ2-7, with no clear D. The CDR3 sequence: CASSHSPIEEQYF. For the CDR3, the DNA is TGTGCTAGCAGTCACTCCCCCATAGAGGAGCAGTACTTC.